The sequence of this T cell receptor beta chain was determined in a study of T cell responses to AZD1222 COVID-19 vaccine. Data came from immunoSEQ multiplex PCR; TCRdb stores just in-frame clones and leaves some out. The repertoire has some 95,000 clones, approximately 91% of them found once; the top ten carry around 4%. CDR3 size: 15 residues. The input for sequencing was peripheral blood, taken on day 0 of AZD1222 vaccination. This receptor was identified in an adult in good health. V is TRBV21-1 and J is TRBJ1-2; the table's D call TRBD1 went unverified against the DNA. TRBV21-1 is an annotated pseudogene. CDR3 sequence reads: CASSKAHGGPYGYTF. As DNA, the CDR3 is TGTGCCAGCAGCAAAGCGCATGGGGGCCCTTATGGCTACACCTTC.